Below are 10 T cell receptor beta chains sequenced from a single sample in a study of early T cells in non-severe SARS-CoV-2 infection. One entry per CDR3 protein results from TCRdb running MiXCR on the 5' RACE reads. The sample contains tens of thousands of distinct CDR3 sequences, about 11% of which appear only once. Sequencing was carried out using whole blood. The source is an adult who was a healthcare worker with PCR-confirmed SARS-CoV-2 infection or an uninfected control (not recorded which).

The rearrangement uses TRBV28 and TRBJ2-7, with a possible D match to TRBD1 (5 bases). V lost 7 bases and J 2 bases, leaving 15 bases between the germline ends. CDR1 MDHEN and CDR2 SYDVKM come from the germline V gene. CDR3 length: 14 amino acids. CDR3 loop: CASTRAVGTYEQYF. The CDR3 bases are TGTGCCAGCACCAGGGCGGTGGGAACCTACGAGCAGTACTTC. The full variable domain, in which reference TRBV28 and TRBJ2-7 provide the parts outside the CDR3, is DVKVTQSSRYLVKRTGEKVFLECVQDMDHENMFWYRQDPGLGLRLIYFSYDVKMKEKGDIPEGYSVSREKKERFSLILESASTNQTSMYLCASTRAVGTYEQYFGPGTRLTVT.

CDR3 sequence reads: CASGRGAGANVLTF. CDR3 DNA: TGCGCCAGCGGTCGGGGCGCTGGGGCCAACGTCCTGACTTTC. The gene calls are TRBV10-2 and TRBJ2-6; possibly TRBD1 or TRBD2 for D (5 bases each). CDR1 and CDR2 (germline): WSHSY, SAAADI. V was pared by 8 bases and J by 2 bases, with 10 bases between. This CDR3 region has 14 residues.

A few counts support this clonotype. The chain combines TRBV7-7 with TRBJ2-1; D unresolved. V was cut by 1 base and J by 2 bases, with 12 bases left in between. Germline lookup yields CDR1 SSHAT and CDR2 FNYEAQ (reference sequence). This CDR3 comprises 16 residues. The DNA of the CDR3 is TGTGCCAGCAGCTTAGTCGGCGGATATCCCTACAATGAGCAGTTCTTC. Translation: CASSLVGGYPYNEQFF.

This clonotype appeared many times. The CDR3 loop reads CASRRVTDTQYF. DNA of the CDR3: TGTGCCAGCAGGAGAGTTACAGATACGCAGTATTTT. The chain carries TRBV11-2 and TRBJ2-3; no reliable D call. CDR3 size: 12 residues. Looked up from germline, CDR1 is SGHAT and CDR2 is FQNNGV. Trimming took off 6 bases at V and 3 bases at J, with 7 bases between the two ends.

The chain links TRBV29-1 to TRBJ2-7; D unclear. V shed 8 bases and J shed 5 bases, with 22 bases lying between them. Germline V gene lookup returns CDR1 SQVTM and CDR2 ANQGSEA. The CDR3 spans 14 residues. The CDR3 DNA reads TGCAGCTACTCCCTGCTAGGGAATCGCAACGAGCAGTACTTC. The encoded protein is CSYSLLGNRNEQYF.

This clonotype has a count of ten or more. The chain uses TRBV30 and TRBJ2-1; 8 bases map to TRBD2. The CDR3 runs to 13 residues. In germline, CDR1 is GTSNPN, CDR2 SVGIG (reference sequence). V was clipped by 2 bases and J by 9 bases; unmatched bases: 6. For the CDR3, the DNA is TGTGCCTGGAGTCAAGCGGGAGCCAGTGAGCAGTTCTTC. It is translated as CAWSQAGASEQFF.

V gene TRBV12-5 combines with J gene TRBJ1-6; D is perhaps TRBD1 (5 bases). Trimming left V 4 bases short and J 7 bases short, with 20 bases between. Germline values: CDR1 LGHNT, CDR2 FRNRAP. The CDR3 consists of 17 residues. In DNA, the CDR3 is TGTGCTAGTGGTTCGGACCCGACAGTCCGAGGGAATTCACCCCTCCACTTT. This sequence encodes CASGSDPTVRGNSPLHF.

Only a few counts were recorded for this clonotype. This rearrangement joins TRBV12-3 or TRBV12-4 to TRBJ2-2; D is perhaps TRBD1 (6 bases). Trimming took 6 bases from V and 6 from J, leaving 17 bases between them. The CDR3 runs to 15 residues. This CDR3 is CASSETGINAGELFF. The CDR3 DNA is TGTGCCAGCAGCGAAACAGGGATTAACGCCGGGGAGCTGTTTTTT.

This clonotype was found a few times. The chain is built from TRBV7-6 and TRBJ2-3; D possibly corresponds to TRBD2 (6 bases). Germline loops: CDR1 SGHVS, CDR2 FNYEAQ. The CDR3 is made up of 13 amino acids. The V end was cut by 5 bases, the J end by 6 bases, with 12 bases between. Here the CDR3 reads CASSVTGEDTQYF. The CDR3 region has the DNA TGTGCCAGCAGCGTAACGGGGGAGGATACGCAGTATTTT.

A few counts support this clonotype. The V and J genes are TRBV19 and TRBJ1-2, with a tentative D call TRBD1 (5 bases). Looked up from germline, CDR1 is LNHDA and CDR2 is SQIVND (reference sequence). Deletions cut 4 bases from V and 4 bases from J, with 13 bases between. The CDR3 covers 14 residues. CDR3 region: CASSRQSSSYGYTF. The CDR3 nucleotides are TGTGCCAGTAGTAGACAGAGTTCGAGCTATGGCTACACCTTC.